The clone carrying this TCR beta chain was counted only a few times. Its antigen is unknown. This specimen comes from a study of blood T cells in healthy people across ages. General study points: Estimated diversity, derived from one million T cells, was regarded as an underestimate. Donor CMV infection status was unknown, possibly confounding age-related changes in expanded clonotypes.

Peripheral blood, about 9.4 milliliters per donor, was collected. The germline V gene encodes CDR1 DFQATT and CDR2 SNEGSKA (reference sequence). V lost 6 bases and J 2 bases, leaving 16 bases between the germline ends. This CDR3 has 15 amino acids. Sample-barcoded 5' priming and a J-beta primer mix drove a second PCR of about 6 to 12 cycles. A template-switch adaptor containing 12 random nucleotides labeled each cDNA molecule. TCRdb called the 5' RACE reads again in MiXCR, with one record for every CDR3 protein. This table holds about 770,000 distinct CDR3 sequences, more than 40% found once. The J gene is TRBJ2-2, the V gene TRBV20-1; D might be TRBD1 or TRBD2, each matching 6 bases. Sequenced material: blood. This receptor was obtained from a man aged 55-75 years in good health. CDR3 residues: CSAPAGQSNTGELFF. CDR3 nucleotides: TGCAGTGCCCCCGCGGGACAATCCAACACCGGGGAGCTGTTTTTT.